The clone carrying this T cell receptor beta chain was found many times. The second PCR ran about 6 to 12 cycles with a sample-barcoded 5' primer and J-beta primers. TCRdb processed the 5' RACE reads anew with MiXCR; each CDR3 protein has one entry. This sample has 580,000 or so distinct CDR3 sequences; under 55% occur once, and the top ten carry about 22%. This sample stems from a study of blood T cells in healthy people across ages. Germline CDR1 reads MDHEN; CDR2 reads SYDVKM. The CDR3 has 11 residues. V was cut by 5 bases and J by 6 bases, with 8 bases left in between. The chain links TRBV28 to TRBJ2-7; no firm D call. The receptor's source is a man at least 80 years old in good health. The sample was blood. As DNA, the CDR3 is TGTGCCAGCAGTACCCCGCGCGAGCAGTACTTC. This encodes CASSTPREQYF.